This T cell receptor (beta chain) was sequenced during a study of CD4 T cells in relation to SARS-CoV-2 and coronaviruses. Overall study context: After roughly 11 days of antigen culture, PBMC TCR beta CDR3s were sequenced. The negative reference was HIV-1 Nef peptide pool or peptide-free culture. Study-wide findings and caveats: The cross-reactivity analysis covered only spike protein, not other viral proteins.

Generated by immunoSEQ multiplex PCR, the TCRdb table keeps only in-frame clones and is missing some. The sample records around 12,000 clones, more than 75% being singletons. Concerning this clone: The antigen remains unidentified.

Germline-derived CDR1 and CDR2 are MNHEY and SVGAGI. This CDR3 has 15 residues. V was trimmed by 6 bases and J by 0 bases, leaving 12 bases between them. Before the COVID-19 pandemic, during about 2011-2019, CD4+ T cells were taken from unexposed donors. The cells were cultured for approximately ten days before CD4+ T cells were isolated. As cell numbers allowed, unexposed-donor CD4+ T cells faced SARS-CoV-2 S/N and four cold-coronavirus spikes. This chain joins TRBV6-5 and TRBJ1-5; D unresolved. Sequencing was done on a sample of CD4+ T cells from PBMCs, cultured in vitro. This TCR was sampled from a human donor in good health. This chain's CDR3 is CASRLTEYSNQPQHF. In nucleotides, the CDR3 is TGTGCCAGCAGGCTTACAGAGTATAGCAATCAGCCCCAGCATTTT.